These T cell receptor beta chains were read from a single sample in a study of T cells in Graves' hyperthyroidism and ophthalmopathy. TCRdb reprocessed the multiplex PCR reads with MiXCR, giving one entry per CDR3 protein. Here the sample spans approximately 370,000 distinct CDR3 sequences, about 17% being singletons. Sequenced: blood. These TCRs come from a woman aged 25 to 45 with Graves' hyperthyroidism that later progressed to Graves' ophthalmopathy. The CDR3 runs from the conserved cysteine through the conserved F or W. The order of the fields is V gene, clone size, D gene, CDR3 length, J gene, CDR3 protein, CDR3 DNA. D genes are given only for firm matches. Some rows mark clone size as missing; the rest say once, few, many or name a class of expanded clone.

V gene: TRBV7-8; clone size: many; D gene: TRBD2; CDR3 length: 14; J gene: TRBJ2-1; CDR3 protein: CASRSGGGYNEQFF; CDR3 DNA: TGTGCCAGCAGGAGCGGGGGGGGCTACAATGAGCAGTTCTTC
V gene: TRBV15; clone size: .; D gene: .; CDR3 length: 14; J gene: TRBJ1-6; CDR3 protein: CATSRTTERSPLHF; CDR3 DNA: TGTGCCACCAGCAGAACCACGGAACGTTCACCCCTCCACTTT
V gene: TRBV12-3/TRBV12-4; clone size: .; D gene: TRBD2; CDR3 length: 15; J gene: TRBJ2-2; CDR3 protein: CASLLAGANTGELFF; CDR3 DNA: TGTGCCAGTCTTTTAGCGGGAGCGAACACCGGGGAGCTGTTTTTT
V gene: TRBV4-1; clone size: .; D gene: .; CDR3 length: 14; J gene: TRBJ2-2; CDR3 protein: CASSQEGLTGELFF; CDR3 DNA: TGCGCCAGCAGCCAAGAAGGATTAACCGGGGAGCTGTTTTTT
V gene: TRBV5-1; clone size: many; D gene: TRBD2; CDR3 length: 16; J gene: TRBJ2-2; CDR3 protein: CASSLDRAAGTGELFF; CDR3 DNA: TGCGCCAGCAGCTTGGATCGGGCAGCGGGAACCGGGGAGCTGTTTTTT
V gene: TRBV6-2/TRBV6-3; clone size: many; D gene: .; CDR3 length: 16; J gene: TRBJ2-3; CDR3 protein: CASSYSADWSTDTQYF; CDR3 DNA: TGTGCCAGCAGTTACTCGGCGGATTGGAGCACAGATACGCAGTATTTT
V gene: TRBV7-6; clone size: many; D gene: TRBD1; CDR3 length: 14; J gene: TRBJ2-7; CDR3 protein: CASSSIPTGPEQYF; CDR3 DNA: TGTGCCAGCAGCTCGATACCGACAGGGCCCGAGCAGTACTTC
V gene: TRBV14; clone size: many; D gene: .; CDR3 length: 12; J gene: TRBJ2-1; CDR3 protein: CASSPQGNEQFF; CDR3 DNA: TGTGCCAGCAGCCCCCAGGGAAATGAGCAGTTCTTC
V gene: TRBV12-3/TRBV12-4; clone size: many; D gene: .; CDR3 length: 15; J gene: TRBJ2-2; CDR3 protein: CASSFWPVDTGELFF; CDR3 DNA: TGTGCCAGCAGTTTTTGGCCAGTAGACACCGGGGAGCTGTTTTTT
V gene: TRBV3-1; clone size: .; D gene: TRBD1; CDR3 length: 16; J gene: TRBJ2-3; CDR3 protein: CASSPAGTGSTDTQYF; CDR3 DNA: TGTGCCAGCAGCCCAGCCGGGACAGGGAGCACAGATACGCAGTATTTT
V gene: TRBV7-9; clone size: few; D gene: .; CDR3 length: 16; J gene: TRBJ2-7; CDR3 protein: CASSRGLQSNSYEQYF; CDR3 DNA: TGTGCCAGCAGCCGAGGTCTACAGAGCAACTCCTACGAGCAGTACTTC
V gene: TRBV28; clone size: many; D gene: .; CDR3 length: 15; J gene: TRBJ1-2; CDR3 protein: CASSLGGQGLSGYTF; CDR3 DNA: TGTGCCAGCAGTTTGGGGGGGCAGGGGCTCAGTGGCTACACCTTC
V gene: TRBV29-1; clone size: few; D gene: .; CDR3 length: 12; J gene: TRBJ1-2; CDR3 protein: CSVFTANYGYTF; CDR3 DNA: TGCAGCGTTTTTACAGCCAACTATGGCTACACCTTC
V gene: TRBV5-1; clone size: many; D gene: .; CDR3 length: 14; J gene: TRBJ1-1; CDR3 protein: CASSLSQGLAEAFF; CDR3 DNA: TGCGCCAGCAGCTTGAGTCAGGGTTTGGCTGAAGCTTTCTTT
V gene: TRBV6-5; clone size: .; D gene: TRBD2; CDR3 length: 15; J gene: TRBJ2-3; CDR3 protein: CASSYGTSVSDTQYF; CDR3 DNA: TGTGCCAGCAGTTACGGGACTAGCGTTTCAGATACGCAGTATTTT
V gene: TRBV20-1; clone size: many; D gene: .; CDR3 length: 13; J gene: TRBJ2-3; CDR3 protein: CSASRDSTDTQYF; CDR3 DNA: TGCAGTGCGTCCCGGGACAGCACAGATACGCAGTATTTT
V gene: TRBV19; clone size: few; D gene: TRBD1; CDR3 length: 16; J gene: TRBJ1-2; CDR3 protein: CASSTWDRERNYGYTF; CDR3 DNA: TGTGCCAGTAGTACCTGGGACAGGGAGAGGAACTATGGCTACACCTTC
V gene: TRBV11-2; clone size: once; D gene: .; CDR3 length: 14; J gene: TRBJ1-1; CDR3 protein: CASSLDRRGTEAFF; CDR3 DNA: TGTGCCAGCAGCTTAGACAGGCGAGGAACTGAAGCTTTCTTT
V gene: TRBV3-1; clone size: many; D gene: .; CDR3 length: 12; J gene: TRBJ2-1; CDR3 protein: CASSPRGYEQFF; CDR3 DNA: TGTGCCAGCAGTCCTAGAGGATATGAGCAGTTCTTC
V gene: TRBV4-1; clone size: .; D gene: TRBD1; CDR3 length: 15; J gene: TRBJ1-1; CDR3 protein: CASRVTGGLNTEAFF; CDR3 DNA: TGCGCCAGCAGGGTAACAGGGGGGTTGAACACTGAAGCTTTCTTT
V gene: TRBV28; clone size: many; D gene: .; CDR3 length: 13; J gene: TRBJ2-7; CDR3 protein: CASTTERGIWQYF; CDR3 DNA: TGTGCCAGCACTACTGAACGGGGGATTTGGCAGTACTTC
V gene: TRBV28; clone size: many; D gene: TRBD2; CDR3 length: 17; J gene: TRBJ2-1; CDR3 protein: CASSSALSGGSYNEQFF; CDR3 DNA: TGTGCCAGCAGTTCCGCCCTTAGCGGGGGTTCCTACAATGAGCAGTTCTTC
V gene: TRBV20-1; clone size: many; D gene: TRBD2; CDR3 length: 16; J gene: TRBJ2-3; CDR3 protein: CSARDGDGGATDTQYF; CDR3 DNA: TGCAGTGCTAGAGACGGAGACGGGGGGGCGACAGATACGCAGTATTTT
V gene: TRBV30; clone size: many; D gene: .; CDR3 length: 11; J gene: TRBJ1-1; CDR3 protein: CAWSLRAEAFF; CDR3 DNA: TGTGCCTGGAGCCTAAGGGCTGAAGCTTTCTTT
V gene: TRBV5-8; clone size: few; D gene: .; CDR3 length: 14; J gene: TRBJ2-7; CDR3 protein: CASSSLRDPDGQYF; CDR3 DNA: TGTGCCAGCAGCTCCCTCCGGGACCCCGACGGGCAGTACTTC
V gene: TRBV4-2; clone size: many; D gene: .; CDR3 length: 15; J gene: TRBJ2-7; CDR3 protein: CASSQALRTVGEQYF; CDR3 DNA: TGTGCCAGCAGCCAAGCCCTCCGGACGGTCGGCGAGCAGTACTTC
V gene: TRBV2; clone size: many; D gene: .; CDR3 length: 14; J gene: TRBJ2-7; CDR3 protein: CASSEGTPNYEQYF; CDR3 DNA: TGTGCCAGCAGTGAGGGCACACCTAACTACGAGCAGTACTTC
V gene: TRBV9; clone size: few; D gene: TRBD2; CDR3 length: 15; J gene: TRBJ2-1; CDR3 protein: CASSVSGTSLGEQFF; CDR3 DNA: TGTGCCAGCAGCGTCTCCGGGACTAGCCTTGGGGAGCAGTTCTTC
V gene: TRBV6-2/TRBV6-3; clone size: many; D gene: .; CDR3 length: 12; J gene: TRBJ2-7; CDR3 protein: CASSYSWDEVYF; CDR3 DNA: TGTGCCAGCAGTTACTCGTGGGACGAGGTGTACTTC
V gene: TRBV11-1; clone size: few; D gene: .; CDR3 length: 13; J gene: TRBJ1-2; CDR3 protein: CASTSGMGDGYTF; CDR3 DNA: TGTGCCAGCACTTCGGGTATGGGGGATGGCTACACCTTC
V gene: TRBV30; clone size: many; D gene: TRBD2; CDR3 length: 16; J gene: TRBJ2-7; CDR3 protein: CAWSHGDLAGGYEQYF; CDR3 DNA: TGTGCCTGGAGTCACGGGGATCTAGCGGGAGGCTACGAGCAGTACTTC
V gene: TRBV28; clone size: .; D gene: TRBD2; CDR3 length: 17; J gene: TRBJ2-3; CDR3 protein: CASSFSGGAITTDTQYF; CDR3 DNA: TGTGCCAGCAGTTTCAGCGGGGGAGCTATTACCACAGATACGCAGTATTTT
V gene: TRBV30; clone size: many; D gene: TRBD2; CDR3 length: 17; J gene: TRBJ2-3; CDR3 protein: CAYASGTYSSSTDTQYF; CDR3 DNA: TGTGCCTATGCTAGCGGGACCTACAGCTCTAGCACAGATACGCAGTATTTT
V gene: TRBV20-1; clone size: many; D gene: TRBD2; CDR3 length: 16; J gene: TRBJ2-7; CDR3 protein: CSAVLPGLATSYEQYF; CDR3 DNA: TGCAGTGCCGTACTTCCGGGACTAGCGACCTCCTACGAGCAGTACTTC
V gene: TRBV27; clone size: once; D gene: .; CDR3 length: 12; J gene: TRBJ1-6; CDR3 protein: CASWERGSPLHF; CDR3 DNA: TGTGCCAGTTGGGAAAGGGGTTCACCCCTCCACTTT
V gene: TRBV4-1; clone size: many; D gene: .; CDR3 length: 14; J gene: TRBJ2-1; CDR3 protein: CASSQETLYNEQFF; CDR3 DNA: TGCGCCAGCAGCCAAGAAACACTCTACAATGAGCAGTTCTTC
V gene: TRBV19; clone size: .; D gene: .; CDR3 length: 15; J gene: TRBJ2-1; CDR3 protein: CASSIGQGFANEQFF; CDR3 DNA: TGTGCCAGTAGTATAGGGCAGGGTTTCGCGAATGAGCAGTTCTTC
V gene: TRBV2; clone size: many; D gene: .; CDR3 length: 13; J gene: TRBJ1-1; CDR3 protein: CASSTGQGTEAFF; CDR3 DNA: TGTGCCAGCAGTACAGGCCAGGGCACTGAAGCTTTCTTT
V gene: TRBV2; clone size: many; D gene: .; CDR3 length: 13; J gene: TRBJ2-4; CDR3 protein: CALKGEGTMVQYF; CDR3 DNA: TGTGCCCTAAAGGGAGAGGGGACCATGGTTCAGTACTTC
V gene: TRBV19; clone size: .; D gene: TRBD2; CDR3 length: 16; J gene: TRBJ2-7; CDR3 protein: CASRRYSGTSIYEQYF; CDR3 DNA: TGTGCCAGTAGGAGATACTCCGGGACTAGCATCTACGAGCAGTACTTC
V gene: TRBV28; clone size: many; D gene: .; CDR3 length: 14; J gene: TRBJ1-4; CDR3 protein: CASSSQGVNEKLFF; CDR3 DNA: TGTGCCAGCAGTTCTCAGGGAGTTAATGAAAAACTGTTTTTT
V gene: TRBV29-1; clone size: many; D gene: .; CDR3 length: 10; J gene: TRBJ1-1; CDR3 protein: CSVEHHGAFF; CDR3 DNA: TGCAGCGTAGAACACCACGGGGCTTTCTTT
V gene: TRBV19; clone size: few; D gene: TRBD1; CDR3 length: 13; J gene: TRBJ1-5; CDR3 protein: CASTRGGNQPQHF; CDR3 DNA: TGTGCCAGTACCAGGGGGGGCAATCAGCCCCAGCATTTT
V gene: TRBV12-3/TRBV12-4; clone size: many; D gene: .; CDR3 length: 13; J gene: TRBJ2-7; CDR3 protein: CASTKGKEDEQYF; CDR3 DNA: TGTGCCAGCACGAAGGGCAAGGAGGACGAGCAGTACTTC
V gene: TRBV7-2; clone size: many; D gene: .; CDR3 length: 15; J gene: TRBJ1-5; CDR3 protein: CASSLRRNSNQPQHF; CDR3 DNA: TGTGCCAGCAGCCTTAGACGGAATAGCAATCAGCCCCAGCATTTT
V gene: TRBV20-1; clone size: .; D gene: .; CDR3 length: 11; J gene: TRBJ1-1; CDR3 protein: CSARFGGAAFF; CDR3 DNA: TGCAGTGCTAGGTTTGGAGGGGCCGCTTTCTTT